The clone carrying this TCR beta chain has more than one count but fewer than ten. The sample originates from a study of T cells in Graves' hyperthyroidism and ophthalmopathy. At the level of the study: Blood from the periphery was taken at initial diagnosis, before any treatment.

Amplified TCR beta CDR3 regions derived from RNA transcripts. During a first-round RT-PCR of the TCR CDR3, the HTBI primer set was used. TCRdb analysed the multiplex PCR reads with MiXCR anew, one entry per CDR3 protein. The sample consists of roughly 630,000 distinct CDR3 sequences, 15% to 17% of them appearing once. J was trimmed by 3 bases and V by 9 bases; bases with no gene match: 5. From germline, CDR1 is MNHEY and CDR2 SMNVEV (reference sequence). The CDR3 totals 13 residues. This receptor was identified in a woman aged 30 to 39 with Graves' hyperthyroidism. J is TRBJ2-7 and V is TRBV27; 10 bases are shared with TRBD1. The sequencing sample was made of blood. CDR3 sequence (DNA): TGTGCCAGGAGACAGGGGGCGGTCTACGAGCAGTACTTC. This codes for CARRQGAVYEQYF.